Listed here are 26 T cell receptor beta chains from one sample, sequenced in a study of OX40 agonist ivuxolimab in advanced cancers. Using immunoSEQ multiplex PCR, the repertoire was profiled, and TCRdb retains in-frame clones only, with some absent. The sample holds about 76,000 clones, approximately 83% seen once. The sequencing used CD4+ or CD8+ T cells sorted from blood, collected in a trial of the OX40 agonist ivuxolimab. Receptors originate from an adult with an advanced solid tumor such as melanoma, head and neck, liver or kidney cancer.

This rearrangement joins TRBV19 to TRBJ2-3; D is ambiguous. Trimming pared 7 bases from V and 2 bases from J, leaving 22 bases between. This CDR3 has 17 amino acids. Germline-derived CDR1 and CDR2 are LNHDA and SQIVND (reference sequence). The CDR3 loop is CASNRVLLPGTTDTQYF. Written as DNA, the CDR3 is TGTGCCAGTAATAGGGTTCTTCTTCCGGGTACCACAGATACGCAGTATTTT.

The genes are TRBV19 and TRBJ1-3, with D unclear. The CDR3 extends over 15 amino acids. Trimming shortened V by 5 bases and J by 2 bases, and 13 bases separated the two germline ends. The V gene's germline CDR1 is LNHDA and CDR2 SQIVND (reference sequence). In nucleotides, the CDR3 is TGTGCCAGTAGTCCAAGACATGCCCCTGGAAACACCATATATTTT. It encodes CASSPRHAPGNTIYF.

This clone was observed a single time. The chain couples TRBV21-1 to TRBJ2-1. TRBV21-1 has pseudogene status. The CDR3 is 19 amino acids. The CDR3 loop is CASSKNRLGETGSYNEQFF. CDR3 DNA: TGTGCCAGCAGCAAAAATCGTCTGGGGGAGACGGGCTCCTACAATGAGCAGTTCTTC.

V usage is TRBV6-5 and J usage is TRBJ2-7; D call uncertain. Per the germline V gene, CDR1 is MNHEY and CDR2 is SVGAGI. Deletions cut 5 bases from V and 3 bases from J, with 8 bases between. CDR3 length: 12 residues. The CDR3 sequence is CASSGHSYEQYF. CDR3 in DNA: TGTGCCAGCAGTGGGCACAGCTACGAGCAGTACTTC.

The chain joins TRBV5-1 to TRBJ2-7; 14 nucleotides align to TRBD2. In germline, CDR1 is SGHRS, CDR2 YFSETQ. V shed 3 bases, J shed 1 base, and the junction held 6 bases outside the gene matches. CDR3 length equals 17 residues. CDR3 coding DNA: TGCGCCAGCAGCTCCGGACTAGCGGGAGGCCAATCCTACGAGCAGTACTTC. Translation: CASSSGLAGGQSYEQYF.

V usage is TRBV11-2 and J usage is TRBJ1-2, with D maybe TRBD1 (5 bases). The CDR3 loop spans 14 amino acids. V lost 1 base and J lost 2, with 8 bases in between. Germline V gives CDR1 SGHAT, CDR2 FQNNGV. The CDR3, as DNA: TGTGCCAGCAGCTTAGCGGGGGGGAACTATGGCTACACCTTC. Protein product: CASSLAGGNYGYTF. Full variable domain (remainder filled in from reference TRBV11-2 and TRBJ1-2): EAGVAQSPRYKIIEKRQSVAFWCNPISGHATLYWYQQILGQGPKLLIQFQNNGVVDDSQLPKDRFSAERLKGVDSTLKIQPAKLEDSAVYLCASSLAGGNYGYTFGSGTRLTVV.

The chain has TRBV29-1 and TRBJ2-6; tentative D call: TRBD1 (5 bases). Trimming took 3 bases from V and 0 from J, leaving 15 bases between them. The CDR3 is 17 amino acids. Germline assignment: CDR1 SQVTM and CDR2 ANQGSEA. Here the CDR3 reads CSVDLGQASSGANVLTF. The CDR3 bases are TGCAGCGTTGACTTAGGACAAGCCAGCTCTGGGGCCAACGTCCTGACTTTC.

The chain carries TRBV7-2 and TRBJ1-5, with 9 bases matching TRBD1. V dropped 2 bases and J dropped 4; count of bases not matched to a gene: 3. CDR1 and CDR2 from the germline V gene are SGHTA and FQGNSA. This CDR3 has 15 amino acids. CDR3 DNA sequence: TGTGCCAGCAGCTTAAGGGGACAGGGTAATCAGCCCCAGCATTTT. Translating gives CASSLRGQGNQPQHF.

The J gene is TRBJ1-2, the V gene TRBV4-2; perhaps TRBD1 as D (6 bases). Germline V gene data show CDR1 as LGHNA and CDR2 as YNFKEQ. This CDR3 spans 15 amino acids. Deletions cut 0 bases from V and 6 bases from J, with 14 bases between. The CDR3 DNA reads as TGTGCCAGCAGCCAAGATACAGGGCAGGGTGATGGCTACACCTTC. Protein: CASSQDTGQGDGYTF.

This clone has a handful of counts. The chain is built from TRBV19 and TRBJ1-2; tentatively, D is TRBD1 (5 bases). CDR3 size: 13 residues. The V gene lost 8 bases and the J gene lost 8 bases, with 18 bases spanning the gap. The germline gives CDR1 LNHDA, CDR2 SQIVND (reference sequence). This CDR3 reads CASSGRGVDGYTF. For the CDR3, the DNA is TGTGCCAGTTCCGGGAGAGGGGTGGACGGCTACACCTTC. Full variable domain (missing parts from reference TRBV19 and TRBJ1-2): DGGITQSPKYLFRKEGQNVTLSCEQNLNHDAMYWYRQDPGQGLRLIYYSQIVNDFQKGDIAEGYSVSREKKESFPLTVTSAQKNPTAFYLCASSGRGVDGYTFGSGTRLTVV.

The rearrangement links TRBV14 to TRBJ1-1; D call uncertain. Germline assignment: CDR1 SGHDN and CDR2 FVKESK. The CDR3 has 16 residues. V dropped 0 bases and J dropped 1 base, with 12 bases sitting between them. The CDR3 sequence is CASSQDMSLRNTEAFF. DNA of the CDR3: TGTGCCAGCAGCCAAGATATGTCGCTAAGGAACACTGAAGCTTTCTTT.

The genes are TRBV19 and TRBJ2-5; TRBD2 agrees at 8 bases. The CDR3 length is 15 residues. CDR1 and CDR2 from the germline V gene are LNHDA and SQIVND (reference sequence). V trimming: 5 bases; J trimming: 3 bases; junction bases outside the gene matches: 8. CDR3 in amino acids: CASSDSGAREETQYF. The CDR3 DNA reads as TGTGCCAGTAGTGATAGCGGGGCCCGGGAAGAGACCCAGTACTTC.

This clone was detected only once. The J gene is TRBJ1-1, the V gene TRBV4-1; D gene uncertain. CDR3 size: 13 residues. Germline lookup yields CDR1 MGHRA and CDR2 YSYEKL. The V end lost 0 bases, the J end lost 4 bases, and 6 bases lay between the germline ends. The CDR3 spells CASSQEPSTEAFF. Written as DNA, the CDR3 is TGCGCCAGCAGCCAAGAGCCGTCCACTGAAGCTTTCTTT.

Only a few counts were recorded for this clone. This chain connects TRBV4-3 to TRBJ2-7; D might be TRBD1 or TRBD2, each matching 7 bases. The CDR3 sequence is 16 residues long. Trimming removed 1 base at V and 2 bases at J, with 15 bases between. The germline V gene has CDR1 LGHNA and CDR2 YSLEER. The CDR3 DNA reads TGCGCCAGCAGCCAAGGGGGGGGGACAGTGACCTACGAGCAGTACTTC. Amino acids: CASSQGGGTVTYEQYF.

This clone was counted a few times. J is TRBJ2-6 and V is TRBV7-8, with D unclear. The length of the CDR3 is 12 residues. Trimming cost V 10 bases and J 2 bases, with 6 bases left between them. The germline CDR1 and CDR2 sequences are SGHVS and FQNEAQ. The CDR3 DNA is TGTGCCACCCCTGCTGGGGCCAACGTCCTGACTTTC. Amino acid sequence: CATPAGANVLTF. Filled out from reference TRBV7-8 and TRBJ2-6, the complete variable domain reads GAGVSQSPRYKVAKRGQDVALRCDPISGHVSLFWYQQALGQGPEFLTYFQNEAQLDKSGLPSDRFFAERPEGSVSTLKIQRTQQEDSAVYLCATPAGANVLTFGAGSRLTVL.

The chain uses TRBV27 and TRBJ1-2; possibly TRBD1 for D (5 bases). V lost 4 bases to trimming and J lost 2 bases, with 11 bases between them. Germline lookup yields CDR1 MNHEY and CDR2 SMNVEV (reference sequence). The CDR3 totals 14 residues. CDR3 protein: CASSSYEGNYGYTF. CDR3 sequence (DNA): TGTGCCAGCAGTTCGTATGAGGGGAACTATGGCTACACCTTC.

The gene calls are TRBV27 and TRBJ2-6, with D uncertain. The CDR3 has 16 residues. The germline gives CDR1 MNHEY, CDR2 SMNVEV (reference sequence). V was clipped by 3 bases and J by 5 bases, with 14 bases between them. The CDR3: CASSLQRPAWANVLTF. In DNA, the CDR3 is TGTGCCAGCAGTTTGCAAAGGCCTGCGTGGGCCAACGTCCTGACTTTC.

V gene TRBV6-6 combines with J gene TRBJ2-7; the D gene is possibly TRBD1 (5 bases). This CDR3 has 15 residues. The V end was cut by 6 bases, the J end by 0 bases, with 15 bases between. Looked up from germline, CDR1 is MNHNY and CDR2 is SVGAGI (reference sequence). The CDR3 loop reads CASSTGRLNSYEQYF. The CDR3 nucleotides read TGTGCCAGCAGCACAGGACGTCTGAACTCCTACGAGCAGTACTTC.

The chain couples TRBV4-1 to TRBJ2-7, with D hard to call. V was pared by 0 bases and J by 3 bases, with 15 bases between. CDR3 length equals 16 residues. CDR1 and CDR2 (germline): MGHRA, YSYEKL. CDR3 in amino acids: CASSQEFKRLHYEQYF. The CDR3 nucleotides read TGCGCCAGCAGCCAAGAATTTAAGAGGTTACACTACGAGCAGTACTTC.

The V gene is TRBV10-3, the J gene TRBJ1-1; D ambiguous. This CDR3 has 16 amino acids. The V end lost 5 bases, the J end lost 3 bases, and 19 bases lay between the germline ends. Germline loops: CDR1 ENHRY, CDR2 SYGVKD. CDR3: CAISLTDQLGDTEAFF. The CDR3 DNA sequence: TGTGCCATCAGTTTGACGGATCAGCTGGGAGACACTGAAGCTTTCTTT.

The V call is TRBV15, the J call TRBJ2-7, with D unclear. Deletions cut 8 bases from V and 0 bases from J, with 8 bases between. The germline CDR1 and CDR2 sequences are LNHNV and YYDKDF (reference sequence). The CDR3 consists of 12 residues. CDR3 residues: CATGSSSYEQYF. The CDR3 coding sequence is TGTGCCACCGGCTCAAGCTCCTACGAGCAGTACTTC. The whole variable domain, remainder taken from reference TRBV15 and TRBJ2-7, is DAMVIQNPRYQVTQFGKPVTLSCSQTLNHNVMYWYQQKSSQAPKLLFHYYDKDFNNEADTPDNFQSRRPNTSFCFLDIRSPGLGDTAMYLCATGSSSYEQYFGPGTRLTVT.

V is TRBV7-9 and J is TRBJ1-1, with D unclear. The V end lost 1 base, the J end lost 1 base, and 10 bases lay between the germline ends. CDR3 size: 15 residues. The germline V gene has CDR1 SEHNR and CDR2 FQNEAQ (reference sequence). CDR3 in DNA: TGTGCCAGCAGCTTAGACCCCCCCCAGAACACTGAAGCTTTCTTT. This gives the protein CASSLDPPQNTEAFF.

A few counts support this clone. The genes are TRBV2 and TRBJ1-2, with a weak D call TRBD1 (5 bases). CDR1 is SNHLY and CDR2 is FYNNEI in the germline V gene. The length of the CDR3 is 13 residues. V was pared by 6 bases and J by 1 base, with 9 bases between. The CDR3 DNA follows: TGTGCCAGCAGCTCACAGGTTAACTATGGCTACACCTTC. Its protein is CASSSQVNYGYTF. Filled out from reference TRBV2 and TRBJ1-2, the complete variable domain reads EPEVTQTPSHQVTQMGQEVILRCVPISNHLYFYWYRQILGQKVEFLVSFYNNEISEKSEIFDDQFSVERPDGSNFTLKIRSTKLEDSAMYFCASSSQVNYGYTFGSGTRLTVV.

The chain recombines TRBV28 with TRBJ1-1, with D unclear. CDR3 length: 11 residues. CDR1 MDHEN and CDR2 SYDVKM come from the germline V gene. The V end lost 6 bases, the J end lost 8 bases, and 10 bases lay between the germline ends. In DNA, the CDR3 is TGTGCCAGCAGCCCTTACCGCGAAGCTTTCTTT. It encodes CASSPYREAFF.

This chain links TRBV6-1 with TRBJ2-5; D is unclear. CDR1 is MNHNS and CDR2 is SASEGT in the germline V gene. With 4 bases removed from V and 4 bases from J, the gap between germline ends came to 10 bases. The CDR3 is 13 amino acids. CDR3 protein: CASSGVPSETQYF. Here the CDR3 DNA reads TGTGCCAGCAGTGGTGTACCTTCAGAGACCCAGTACTTC.

Of note for this clone: One end of the junction is discordant with germline, which a read error may explain. The CDR3 nucleotides are TGTGCCTGGAGTTGGGACAGGGAACCTTCAGGCTTC. Its translation: CAWSWDREPSGF. V and J are TRBV30 and TRBJ1-2; TRBD1 matches 9 bases. The CDR3 extends over 12 amino acids. CDR1 is GTSNPN and CDR2 is SVGIG in the germline V gene (reference sequence). The full variable domain, completed using reference TRBV30 and TRBJ1-2, is SQTIHQWPATLVQPVGSPLSLECTVEGTSNPNLYWYRQAAGRGLQLLFYSVGIGQISSEVPQNLSASRPQDRQFILSSKKLLLSDSGFYLCAWSWDREPSGFGSGTRLTVV.